The 29 T cell receptor beta chains given below trace back to one sample, sequenced in a study of blood T cell repertoires in COVID-19 (dated by TCRdb to about 2020). Receptors were amplified or captured by the immunoSEQ multiplex PCR assay. TCRdb's version of the immuneACCESS table is confined to in-frame rearrangements and falls short of the full clone set. An unresolved V gene accounts for under half of the shortfall where checked; the remainder is of unknown origin. A total of approximately 250,000 clones appear in this sample, approximately 90% of them only once. The leading ten clones occupy approximately 4% of the sample. Material for sequencing was PBMCs or T cells enriched from blood (not recorded which). All receptors come from a woman under 40 with acute COVID-19.

The V gene is TRBV13, the J gene TRBJ1-6; D is perhaps TRBD1 (6 bases). CDR3 length equals 14 residues. Trimming shortened V by 2 bases and J by 8 bases, and 10 bases separated the two germline ends. In germline, CDR1 is PRHDT, CDR2 FYEKMQ (reference sequence). The CDR3 loop is CASSLQGHDSPLHF. Written as DNA, the CDR3 is TGTGCCAGCAGCTTACAGGGACACGATTCACCCCTCCACTTT.

The sample holds one count of this clone. The rearrangement links TRBV27 to TRBJ1-5; no reliable D call. Trimming cost V 2 bases and J 6 bases, with 11 bases left between them. This CDR3 contains 14 residues. From germline, CDR1 is MNHEY and CDR2 SMNVEV (reference sequence). The DNA of the CDR3 is TGTGCCAGCAGTTTAGGGTTCGAGGGTCAGCCCCAGCATTTT. It yields the protein CASSLGFEGQPQHF.

The chain links TRBV7-9 to TRBJ1-1; no clear D. The germline gives CDR1 SEHNR, CDR2 FQNEAQ (reference sequence). The V end lost 8 bases, the J end lost 3 bases, and 7 bases lay between the germline ends. The CDR3 loop spans 11 amino acids. The CDR3, as DNA: TGTGCCAGCGAAGGAGACACTGAAGCTTTCTTT. Protein sequence: CASEGDTEAFF.

This chain uses TRBV5-1 with TRBJ1-2; D is ambiguous. The germline CDR1 and CDR2 sequences are SGHRS and YFSETQ. The CDR3 sequence is 14 residues long. Trimming took 4 bases from V and 10 from J, leaving 20 bases between them. The CDR3 reads CASSLIAGSEPYTF. The CDR3 DNA reads TGCGCCAGCAGCCTTATCGCAGGAAGTGAACCCTACACCTTC.

The chain uses TRBV18 and TRBJ1-4, with TRBD1 matching over 7 bases. V lost 4 bases and J lost 5; bases outside the gene matches: 7. Germline loops: CDR1 KGHSH, CDR2 LQKENI. There are 15 residues in the CDR3. The DNA of the CDR3 is TGTGCCAGCTCACAAAACAGGGGCGAAAATGAAAAACTGTTTTTT. Translating gives CASSQNRGENEKLFF.

This clone was seen a few times. The chain links TRBV7-9 to TRBJ2-7; D may be TRBD1 (6 bases). This CDR3 region has 14 residues. V lost 6 bases and J 1 base, leaving 13 bases between the germline ends. Germline V gene lookup returns CDR1 SEHNR and CDR2 FQNEAQ (reference sequence). The CDR3 bases are TGTGCCAGCAGTACCTCACAGGGTTCCTACGAGCAGTACTTC. Protein sequence: CASSTSQGSYEQYF.

The gene calls are TRBV19 and TRBJ2-1; 8 bases map to TRBD2. Germline V lookup: CDR1 LNHDA, CDR2 SQIVND (reference sequence). This CDR3 region has 14 residues. V was pared by 7 bases and J by 7 bases, with 9 bases of the junction left unmatched. CDR3 residues: CASTGTGGTNEQFF. The CDR3 DNA follows: TGTGCCAGTACTGGGACGGGAGGGACTAATGAGCAGTTCTTC.

The count of this clone is one. This chain links TRBV19 with TRBJ2-3; D unresolved. The V end lost 3 bases, the J end lost 4 bases, and 11 bases lay between the germline ends. This CDR3 comprises 14 residues. Germline V gene data show CDR1 as LNHDA and CDR2 as SQIVND (reference sequence). The CDR3 sequence: CASSMQVVADTQYF. In nucleotides, the CDR3 is TGTGCCAGTAGTATGCAGGTAGTAGCAGATACGCAGTATTTT.

This chain joins TRBV14 and TRBJ2-7, with 8 positions matching TRBD2. CDR1 and CDR2 (germline): SGHDN, FVKESK. This CDR3 has 14 residues. The V segment lost 3 bases and the J segment 4 bases; nucleotides outside the gene matches: 5. The CDR3 here is CASSQQQREYEQYF. The CDR3 DNA reads TGTGCCAGCAGCCAGCAACAGCGGGAGTACGAGCAGTACTTC.

The chain links TRBV9 to TRBJ2-3; D ambiguous. The V gene's germline CDR1 is SGDLS and CDR2 YYNGEE. V lost 4 bases and J 4 bases, leaving 13 bases between the germline ends. The CDR3 sequence is 14 residues long. This CDR3 reads CASSPTTEPDTQYF. The CDR3 bases are TGTGCCAGCAGCCCGACCACGGAGCCAGATACGCAGTATTTT.

This clone was picked up one time. This chain links TRBV11-1 with TRBJ2-3; D is undetermined. V lost 2 bases, J lost 0 bases, and 9 bases lay in between. Germline CDR1 is SGHAT and CDR2 is FQDESV (reference sequence). The CDR3 extends over 15 amino acids. CDR3 nucleotide sequence: TGTGCCAGCAGCTTACCCACAGAAAGCACAGATACGCAGTATTTT. Its protein is CASSLPTESTDTQYF.

The chain recombines TRBV19 with TRBJ1-2, with a weak D call TRBD1 (5 bases). From germline, CDR1 is LNHDA and CDR2 SQIVND (reference sequence). The length of the CDR3 is 14 residues. V was clipped by 7 bases and J by 5 bases, with 17 bases between them. CDR3 in amino acids: CASTLGRDVYGYTF. The CDR3 coding sequence is TGTGCCAGTACCCTAGGGAGGGACGTTTATGGCTACACCTTC.

V and J are TRBV28 and TRBJ2-5, with D maybe TRBD1 (6 bases). V was shortened by 5 bases and J by 6 bases, with 13 bases between the two germline ends. Germline values: CDR1 MDHEN, CDR2 SYDVKM. The CDR3 runs 13 residues. For the CDR3, the DNA is TGTGCCAGCAGTAGTGGCAGGGGTAAGACCCAGTACTTC. Protein: CASSSGRGKTQYF.

This clone was observed a single time. The gene calls are TRBV5-1 and TRBJ1-4; D is uncertain. Germline CDR1 reads SGHRS; CDR2 reads YFSETQ. The germline V and J ends were trimmed by 0 bases and 10 bases, with 13 bases remaining between them. This CDR3 is 14 amino acids long. DNA of the CDR3: TGCGCCAGCAGCTTGGCTTTGACCGAGGCAAAACTGTTTTTT. Encoded protein: CASSLALTEAKLFF.

This clone was seen repeatedly, ten times or more. The V call is TRBV13, the J call TRBJ2-2, with TRBD2 matching over 16 bases. The CDR3 is made up of 21 amino acids. CDR1 and CDR2 (germline): PRHDT, FYEKMQ (reference sequence). The V segment lost 5 bases and the J segment 3 bases; nucleotides outside the gene matches: 15. This CDR3 reads CASSTQTPGLAGGMDTGELFF. DNA of the CDR3: TGTGCCAGCAGCACACAAACACCGGGACTAGCGGGAGGGATGGACACCGGGGAGCTGTTTTTT.

The table lists this clone with a count of one. V gene TRBV19 combines with J gene TRBJ1-1; TRBD1 might be the D (5 bases). The germline V gene encodes CDR1 LNHDA and CDR2 SQIVND (reference sequence). V was clipped by 5 bases and J by 5 bases, with 12 bases between them. The CDR3 totals 13 residues. The CDR3 loop reads CASSAHRGTEAFF. The CDR3 DNA follows: TGTGCCAGTAGTGCCCACCGGGGGACTGAAGCTTTCTTT. Based on the CDR3 plus reference TRBV19 and TRBJ1-1, the full variable domain is DGGITQSPKYLFRKEGQNVTLSCEQNLNHDAMYWYRQDPGQGLRLIYYSQIVNDFQKGDIAEGYSVSREKKESFPLTVTSAQKNPTAFYLCASSAHRGTEAFFGQGTRLTVV.

The V gene is TRBV15, the J gene TRBJ2-2; 7 positions agree with TRBD1. This CDR3 is 15 amino acids long. CDR1 and CDR2 (germline): LNHNV, YYDKDF (reference sequence). V dropped 1 base and J dropped 6; count of bases not matched to a gene: 5. DNA of the CDR3: TGTGCCACCAGCAGAGGACAGGGTGGGGCCGGGGAGCTGTTTTTT. It encodes CATSRGQGGAGELFF.

The chain uses TRBV30 and TRBJ2-1; TRBD2 agrees at 7 bases. Germline loops: CDR1 GTSNPN, CDR2 SVGIG (reference sequence). The CDR3 extends over 12 amino acids. Germline trimming cut 3 bases from V and 6 bases from J; bases unmatched to any gene: 2. The CDR3 reads CAWRGGGNEQFF. In nucleotides, the CDR3 is TGTGCCTGGAGGGGCGGGGGCAATGAGCAGTTCTTC. The entire variable domain, with the rest obtained from reference TRBV30 and TRBJ2-1, is as follows: SQTIHQWPATLVQPVGSPLSLECTVEGTSNPNLYWYRQAAGRGLQLLFYSVGIGQISSEVPQNLSASRPQDRQFILSSKKLLLSDSGFYLCAWRGGGNEQFFGPGTRLTVL.

This chain joins TRBV7-8 and TRBJ2-1; 12 positions match TRBD2. The J segment lost 1 base and the V segment lost 6 bases, leaving 4 bases of the junction unmatched. This CDR3 has 16 residues. CDR1 SGHVS and CDR2 FQNEAQ come from the germline V gene. Written as DNA, the CDR3 is TGTGCCAGCAGGAGAGGACTAGCGGGATCCTACAATGAGCAGTTCTTC. Its translation: CASRRGLAGSYNEQFF.

The V call is TRBV5-1, the J call TRBJ2-7, with a possible D match to TRBD1 (5 bases). V was shortened by 0 bases and J by 0 bases, with 7 bases between the two germline ends. The CDR3 length is 14 residues. Germline CDR1 and CDR2: SGHRS and YFSETQ. The CDR3 region is CASSLDGHSYEQYF. The DNA for the CDR3 is TGCGCCAGCAGCTTGGACGGACACTCCTACGAGCAGTACTTC.

This rearrangement joins TRBV27 to TRBJ2-5, with D tentatively TRBD2 (5 bases). The germline CDR1 and CDR2 sequences are MNHEY and SMNVEV (reference sequence). There are 14 residues in the CDR3. Deletions cut 3 bases from V and 1 base from J, with 9 bases between. The CDR3 is CASSFEGTQETQYF. Here the CDR3 DNA reads TGTGCCAGCAGTTTTGAGGGTACCCAAGAGACCCAGTACTTC.

This clone was found once. CDR3 nucleotides: TGTGCCAGCAGTGAACAGGGACTAGCGGGAGTAGATACGCAGTATTTT. It specifies CASSEQGLAGVDTQYF. J is TRBJ2-3 and V is TRBV6-1; 14 bases fit TRBD2. J gave up 5 bases and V 2 bases, and 3 bases lay outside the gene matches. This CDR3 has 16 amino acids. Germline assignment: CDR1 MNHNS and CDR2 SASEGT.

The chain employs TRBV19 and TRBJ2-3, with D possibly being TRBD1 (6 bases). Germline CDR1 LNHDA, CDR2 SQIVND (reference sequence). This CDR3 has 17 amino acids. Trimming removed 4 bases from V and 2 bases from J, with 19 bases in between. CDR3 protein: CASSTYWAGDTTDTQYF. The DNA for the CDR3 is TGTGCCAGTAGTACCTACTGGGCAGGGGACACCACAGATACGCAGTATTTT.

The sample holds a few counts of this clone. The chain carries TRBV6-1 and TRBJ2-4, with 10 bases matching TRBD2. V was pared by 2 bases and J by 7 bases, with 5 bases of the junction left unmatched. The germline V gene has CDR1 MNHNS and CDR2 SASEGT. The CDR3 consists of 15 residues. The CDR3 loop reads CASSELAGEGNIQYF. The CDR3 DNA reads TGTGCCAGCAGTGAACTAGCGGGAGAAGGGAACATTCAGTACTTC.

This clone appeared once. This sequence joins TRBV27 and TRBJ2-7, with 11 bases fitting TRBD2. The J segment lost 5 bases and the V segment lost 5 bases, leaving 8 bases of the junction unmatched. Germline CDR1 reads MNHEY; CDR2 reads SMNVEV (reference sequence). The CDR3 runs 15 residues. The CDR3 region is CASSLGSGRAHEQYF. The CDR3 DNA follows: TGTGCCAGCAGTCTAGGTAGCGGGAGGGCCCACGAGCAGTACTTC.

This clone appeared a single time. The V and J genes are TRBV27 and TRBJ2-1; D not certain. The ends were cut back, 4 bases at V and 8 bases at J, with 15 bases in the middle. This CDR3 has 14 amino acids. Germline loops: CDR1 MNHEY, CDR2 SMNVEV (reference sequence). The CDR3, as DNA: TGTGCCAGCAGTTCTCTGTCCCTTGAGTATGAGCAGTTCTTC. Amino acids: CASSSLSLEYEQFF.

This rearrangement joins TRBV19 to TRBJ2-7, with no clear D. V shed 5 bases and J shed 7 bases, with 18 bases lying between them. Germline CDR1 is LNHDA and CDR2 is SQIVND (reference sequence). The CDR3 is made up of 14 amino acids. CDR3 sequence: CASSPTAGSLEQYF. The CDR3, as DNA: TGTGCCAGTAGTCCCACCGCCGGGTCCTTGGAGCAGTACTTC.

The genes are TRBV6-5 and TRBJ2-3; possibly TRBD2 for D (6 bases). Germline V gene lookup returns CDR1 MNHEY and CDR2 SVGAGI. Deletions cut 5 bases from V and 0 bases from J, with 9 bases between. CDR3 length: 14 amino acids. Here the CDR3 DNA reads TGTGCCAGCAGTCAACTAGCTAGCACAGATACGCAGTATTTT. Amino acid sequence: CASSQLASTDTQYF.

The chain links TRBV24-1 to TRBJ2-2, with D possibly TRBD1 on 6 matching bases. The CDR3 runs 17 residues. Per germline, CDR1 KGHDR and CDR2 SFDVKD. Trimming stripped 4 bases from V and 5 bases from J, with 19 bases between. Written as DNA, the CDR3 is TGTGCCACCAGTGACAAGCCTAGGGCAGGGGTTACCGGGGAGCTGTTTTTT. Encoded protein: CATSDKPRAGVTGELFF.